This TCR beta chain originates from a study of T cells in Graves' hyperthyroidism and ophthalmopathy. Study-wide points: Ophthalmopathy, which appeared later, was predicted by the model a median approximately 6.7 months before onset. A 13 V-J signature model discriminated ophthalmopathy versus stable hyperthyroidism.

Duration under 3 months, a NOSPECS grade of at least 4, and a Clinical Activity Score of at least 3 characterized the ophthalmopathy patients. This clonotype was seen ten or more times. The target antigen is unknown. Researchers amplified the TCR beta CDR3 regions from RNA transcripts. Using the HTBI primer set, a first-round RT-PCR was run on the TCR CDR3. From the multiplex PCR reads, TCRdb called clonotypes with MiXCR, one entry per CDR3 protein. This table holds hundreds of thousands of distinct CDR3 sequences, just under 20% found once. The CDR3 contains 13 residues. V lost 5 bases to trimming and J lost 4 bases; unmatched junction nucleotides: 4. CDR1 is DFQATT, CDR2 SNEGSKA, per germline (reference sequence).

The sequenced sample was blood. The receptor's source is a man aged 35-49 years with Graves' ophthalmopathy. The chain links TRBV20-1 to TRBJ2-5; 10 bases fit TRBD2. The CDR3 nucleotides are TGCAGTGCTCCCCGACTAGCGGGAGAGACCCAGTACTTC. This sequence encodes CSAPRLAGETQYF.